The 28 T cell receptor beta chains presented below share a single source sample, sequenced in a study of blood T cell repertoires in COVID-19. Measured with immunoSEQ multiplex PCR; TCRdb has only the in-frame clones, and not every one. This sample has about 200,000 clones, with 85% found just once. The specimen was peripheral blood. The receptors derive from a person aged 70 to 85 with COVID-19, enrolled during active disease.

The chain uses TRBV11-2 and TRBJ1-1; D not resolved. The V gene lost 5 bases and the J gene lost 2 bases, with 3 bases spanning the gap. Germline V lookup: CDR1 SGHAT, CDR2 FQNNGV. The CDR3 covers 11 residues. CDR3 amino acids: CASSINTEAFF. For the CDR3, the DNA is TGTGCCAGCAGCATAAACACTGAAGCTTTCTTT.

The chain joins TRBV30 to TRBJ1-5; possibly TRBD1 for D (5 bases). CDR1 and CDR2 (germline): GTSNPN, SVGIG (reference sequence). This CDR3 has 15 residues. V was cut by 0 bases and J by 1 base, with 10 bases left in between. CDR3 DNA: TGTGCCTGGAGTGTAGGGGCCAGAAGCAATCAGCCCCAGCATTTT. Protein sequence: CAWSVGARSNQPQHF.

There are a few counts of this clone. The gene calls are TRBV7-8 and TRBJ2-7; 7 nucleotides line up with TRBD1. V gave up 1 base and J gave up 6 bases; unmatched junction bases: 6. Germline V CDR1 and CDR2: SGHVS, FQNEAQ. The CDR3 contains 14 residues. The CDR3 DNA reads TGTGCCAGCAGCTTAGTAACAGGGGCCCCCGAGCAGTACTTC. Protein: CASSLVTGAPEQYF.

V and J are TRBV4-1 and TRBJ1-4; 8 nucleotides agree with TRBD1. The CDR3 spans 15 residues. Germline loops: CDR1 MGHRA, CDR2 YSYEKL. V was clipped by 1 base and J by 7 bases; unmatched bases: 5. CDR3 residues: CASSQAQGASEKLFF. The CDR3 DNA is TGCGCCAGCAGCCAAGCGCAGGGGGCTTCTGAAAAACTGTTTTTT.

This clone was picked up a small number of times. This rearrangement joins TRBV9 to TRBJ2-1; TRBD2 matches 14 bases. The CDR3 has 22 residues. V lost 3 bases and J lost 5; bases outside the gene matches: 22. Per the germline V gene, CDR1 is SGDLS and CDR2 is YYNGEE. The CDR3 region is CASSGDIPGLAGALGLNNEQFF. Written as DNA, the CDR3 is TGTGCCAGCAGCGGAGATATTCCGGGACTAGCGGGGGCCCTAGGGCTTAACAATGAGCAGTTCTTC.

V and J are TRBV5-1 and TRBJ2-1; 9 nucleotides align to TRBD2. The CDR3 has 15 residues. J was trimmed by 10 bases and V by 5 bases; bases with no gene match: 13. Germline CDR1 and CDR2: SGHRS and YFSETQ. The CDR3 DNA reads TGCGCCAGCAGGGGATCTTTTAGCGGGAGCGCCGAGCAGTTCTTC. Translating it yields CASRGSFSGSAEQFF.

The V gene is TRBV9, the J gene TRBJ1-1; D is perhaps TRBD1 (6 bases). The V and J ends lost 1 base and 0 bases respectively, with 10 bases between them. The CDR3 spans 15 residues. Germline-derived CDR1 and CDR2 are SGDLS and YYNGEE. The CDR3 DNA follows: TGTGCCAGCAGCGTAACCGGGACAATGAACACTGAAGCTTTCTTT. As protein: CASSVTGTMNTEAFF. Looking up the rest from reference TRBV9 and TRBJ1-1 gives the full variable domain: DSGVTQTPKHLITATGQRVTLRCSPRSGDLSVYWYQQSLDQGLQFLIQYYNGEERAKGNILERFSAQQFPDLHSELNLSSLELGDSALYFCASSVTGTMNTEAFFGQGTRLTVV.

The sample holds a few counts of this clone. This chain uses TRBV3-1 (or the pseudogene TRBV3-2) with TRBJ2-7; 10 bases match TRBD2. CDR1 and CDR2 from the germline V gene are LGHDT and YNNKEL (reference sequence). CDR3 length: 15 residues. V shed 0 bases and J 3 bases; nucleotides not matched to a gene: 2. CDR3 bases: TGTGCCAGCAGCCAAGATCTAGCGGGAGACTACGAGCAGTACTTC. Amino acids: CASSQDLAGDYEQYF.

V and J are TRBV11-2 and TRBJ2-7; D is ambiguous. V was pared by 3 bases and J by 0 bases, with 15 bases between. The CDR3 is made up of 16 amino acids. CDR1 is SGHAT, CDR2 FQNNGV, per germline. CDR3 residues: CASSLLGSRSSYEQYF. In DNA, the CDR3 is TGTGCCAGCAGCTTGCTGGGTAGCCGGAGCTCCTACGAGCAGTACTTC.

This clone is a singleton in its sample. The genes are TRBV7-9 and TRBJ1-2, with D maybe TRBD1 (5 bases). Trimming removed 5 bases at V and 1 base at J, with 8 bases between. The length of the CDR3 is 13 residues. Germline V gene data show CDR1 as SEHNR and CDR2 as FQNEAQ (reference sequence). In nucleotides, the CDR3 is TGTGCCAGCAGCAGAGACAGTAACTATGGCTACACCTTC. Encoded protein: CASSRDSNYGYTF.

CDR3 sequence reads: CASSLKTGVYYNEQFF. CDR3 DNA sequence: TGTGCCAGCAGCTTAAAGACAGGGGTATACTACAATGAGCAGTTCTTC. The chain links TRBV7-2 to TRBJ2-1; 8 bases are a match to TRBD1. The germline CDR1 and CDR2 sequences are SGHTA and FQGNSA. The ends lost 2 bases at V and 3 bases at J; junction bases unmatched: 6. CDR3 length: 16 amino acids.

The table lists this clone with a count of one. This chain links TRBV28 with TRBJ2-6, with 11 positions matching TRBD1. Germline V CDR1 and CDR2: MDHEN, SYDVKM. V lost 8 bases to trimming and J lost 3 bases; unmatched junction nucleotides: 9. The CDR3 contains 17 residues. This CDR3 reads CASAPRTGGVGANVLTF. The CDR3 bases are TGTGCCAGCGCCCCAAGGACAGGGGGCGTTGGGGCCAACGTCCTGACTTTC.

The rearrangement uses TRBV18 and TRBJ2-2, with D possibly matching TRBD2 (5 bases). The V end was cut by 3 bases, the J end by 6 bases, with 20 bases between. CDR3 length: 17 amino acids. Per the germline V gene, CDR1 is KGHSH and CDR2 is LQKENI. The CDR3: CASSPTRQGVTAGELFF. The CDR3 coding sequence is TGTGCCAGCTCACCCACTAGACAAGGAGTTACAGCCGGGGAGCTGTTTTTT.

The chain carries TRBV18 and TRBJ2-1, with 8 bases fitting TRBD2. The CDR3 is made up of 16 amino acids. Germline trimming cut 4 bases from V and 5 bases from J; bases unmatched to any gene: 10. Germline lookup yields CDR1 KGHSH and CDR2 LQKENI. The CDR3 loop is CASSRKSGGWDNEQFF. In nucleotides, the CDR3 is TGTGCCAGCTCACGAAAGAGCGGGGGATGGGACAATGAGCAGTTCTTC.

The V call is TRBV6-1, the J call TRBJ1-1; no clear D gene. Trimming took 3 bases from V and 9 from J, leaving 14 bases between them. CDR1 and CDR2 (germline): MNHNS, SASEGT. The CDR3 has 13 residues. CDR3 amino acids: CASSDYVAAQAFF. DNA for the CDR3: TGTGCCAGCAGTGATTATGTGGCCGCTCAAGCTTTCTTT.

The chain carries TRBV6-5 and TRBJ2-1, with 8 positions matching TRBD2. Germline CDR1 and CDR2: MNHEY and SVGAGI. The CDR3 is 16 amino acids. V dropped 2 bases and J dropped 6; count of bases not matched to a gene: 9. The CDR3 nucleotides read TGTGCCAGCAGTTACGTGGGCGGGGGGCCCTTCAATGAGCAGTTCTTC. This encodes CASSYVGGGPFNEQFF.

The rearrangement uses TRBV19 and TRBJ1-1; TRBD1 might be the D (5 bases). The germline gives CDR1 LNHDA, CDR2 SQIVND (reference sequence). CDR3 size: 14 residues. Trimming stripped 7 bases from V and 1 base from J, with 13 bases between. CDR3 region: CASTMGPANTEAFF. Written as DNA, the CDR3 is TGTGCCAGTACCATGGGGCCAGCGAACACTGAAGCTTTCTTT.

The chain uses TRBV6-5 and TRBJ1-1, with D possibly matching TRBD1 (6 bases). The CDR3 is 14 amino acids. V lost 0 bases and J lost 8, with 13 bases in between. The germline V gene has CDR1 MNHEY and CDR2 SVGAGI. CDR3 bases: TGTGCCAGCAGTTACTCTGGGGGGGCCGGGGAAGCTTTCTTT. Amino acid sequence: CASSYSGGAGEAFF.

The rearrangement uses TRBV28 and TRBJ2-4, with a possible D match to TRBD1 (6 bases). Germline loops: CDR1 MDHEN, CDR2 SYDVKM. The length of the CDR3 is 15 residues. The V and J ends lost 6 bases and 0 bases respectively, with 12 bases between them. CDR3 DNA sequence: TGTGCCAGCAGGCGAGGGACAATAGCCAAAAACATTCAGTACTTC. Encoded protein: CASRRGTIAKNIQYF.

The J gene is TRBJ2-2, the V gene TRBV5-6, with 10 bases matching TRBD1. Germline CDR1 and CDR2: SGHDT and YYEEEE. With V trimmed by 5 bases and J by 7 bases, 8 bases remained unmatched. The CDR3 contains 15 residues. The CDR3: CASSSGTGVFGELFF. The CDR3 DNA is TGTGCCAGCAGTTCCGGGACAGGGGTTTTCGGGGAGCTGTTTTTT.

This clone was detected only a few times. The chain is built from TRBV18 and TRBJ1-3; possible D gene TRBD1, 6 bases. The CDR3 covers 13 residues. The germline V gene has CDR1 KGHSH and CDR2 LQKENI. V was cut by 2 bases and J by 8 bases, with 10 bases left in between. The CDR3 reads CASSPGGWDTIYF. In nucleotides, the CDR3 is TGTGCCAGCTCACCAGGGGGCTGGGACACCATATATTTT.

CDR3 in amino acids: CASRTRTSGTYEQYF. The DNA for the CDR3 is TGTGCCAGCAGGACCCGTACTAGCGGAACCTACGAGCAGTACTTC. The chain has TRBV6-5 and TRBJ2-7, with TRBD2 matching 8 bases. J lost 2 bases, V lost 6 bases, and 9 bases had no gene match. Germline V gene data show CDR1 as MNHEY and CDR2 as SVGAGI. There are 15 residues in the CDR3.

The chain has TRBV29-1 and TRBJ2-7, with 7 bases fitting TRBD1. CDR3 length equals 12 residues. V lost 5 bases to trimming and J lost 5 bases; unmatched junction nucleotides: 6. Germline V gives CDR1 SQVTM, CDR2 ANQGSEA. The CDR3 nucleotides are TGCAGCGTTATTGACAGGGTCCACGAGCAGTACTTC. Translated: CSVIDRVHEQYF.

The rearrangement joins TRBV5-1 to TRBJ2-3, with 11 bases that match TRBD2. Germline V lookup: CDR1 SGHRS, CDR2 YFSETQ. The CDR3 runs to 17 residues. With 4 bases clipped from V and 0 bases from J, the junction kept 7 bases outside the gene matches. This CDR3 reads CASSRTGLAASTDTQYF. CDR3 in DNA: TGCGCCAGCAGCCGGACGGGACTAGCGGCTAGCACAGATACGCAGTATTTT.

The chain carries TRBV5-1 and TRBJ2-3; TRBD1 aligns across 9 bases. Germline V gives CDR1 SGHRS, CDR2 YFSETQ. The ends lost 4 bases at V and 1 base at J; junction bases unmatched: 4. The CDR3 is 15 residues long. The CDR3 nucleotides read TGCGCCAGCAGCCCCAGGACAGGGGGCACAGATACGCAGTATTTT. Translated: CASSPRTGGTDTQYF.

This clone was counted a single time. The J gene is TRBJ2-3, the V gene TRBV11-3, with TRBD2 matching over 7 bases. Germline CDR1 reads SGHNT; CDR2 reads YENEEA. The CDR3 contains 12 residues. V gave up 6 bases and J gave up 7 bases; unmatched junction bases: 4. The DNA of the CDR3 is TGTGCCAGCAGAGGGAGCGGGAATACGCAGTATTTT. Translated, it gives CASRGSGNTQYF.

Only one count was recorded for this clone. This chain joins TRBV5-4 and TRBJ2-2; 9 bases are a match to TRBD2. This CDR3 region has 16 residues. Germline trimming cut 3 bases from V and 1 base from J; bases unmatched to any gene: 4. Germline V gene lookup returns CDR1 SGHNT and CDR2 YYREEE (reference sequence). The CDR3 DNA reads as TGTGCCAGCAGCTGGGGACTAGCTATGAACACCGGGGAGCTGTTTTTT. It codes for CASSWGLAMNTGELFF.

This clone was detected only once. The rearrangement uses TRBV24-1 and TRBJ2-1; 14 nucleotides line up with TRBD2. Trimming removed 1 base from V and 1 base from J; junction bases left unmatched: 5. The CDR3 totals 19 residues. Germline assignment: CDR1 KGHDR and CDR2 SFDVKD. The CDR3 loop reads CATSDFGTSGSLSYNEQFF. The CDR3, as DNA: TGTGCCACCAGTGATTTTGGGACTAGCGGGAGTCTTTCCTACAATGAGCAGTTCTTC.